The clone carrying this TCR beta chain was detected ten times or more. The antigen remains unidentified. This CDR3 contains 13 residues. CDR1 and CDR2 from the germline V gene are SGHTA and FQGNSA. Trimming cost V 3 bases and J 2 bases, with 7 bases left between them. This record comes from a study of T cells in Graves' hyperthyroidism and ophthalmopathy. Study-level results: In blood, most of the thyroid clonotypes expanded above 0.001 were also present. Patients with ophthalmopathy were separated from those with stable hyperthyroidism by a 13 V-J model.

RNA transcripts yielded amplified TCR beta CDR3 regions. A set of HTBI primers served as the primers for a first-round RT-PCR of the TCR CDR3. MiXCR, applied by TCRdb to the multiplex PCR reads, yields one record per CDR3 protein. The sample has about 350,000 distinct CDR3 sequences; 17% are singletons. With a duration under 2 months, the hyperthyroidism was newly diagnosed in patients aged 18 to 65. Based on clinical symptoms, serum thyroxine and TRAb, thyroid ultrasound and orbital computed tomography, diagnoses were reached. The sequencing input was blood. This clonotype was sampled from a woman between 25 and 40 years old with Graves' hyperthyroidism that later progressed to Graves' ophthalmopathy. V and J are TRBV7-2 and TRBJ2-5; no firm D call. CDR3 loop: CASSFQLQETQYF. Written as DNA, the CDR3 is TGTGCCAGCAGCTTTCAACTACAAGAGACCCAGTACTTC.